The present T cell receptor (beta chain) was sequenced within a study of CD8+ T cells in alopecia areata. Sequencing relied on a cDNA template that was reverse transcribed from extracted RNA. Sequencing used immunoSEQ multiplex PCR; TCRdb keeps in-frame clones, though not all of them. The table includes some 120,000 clones, roughly 57% detected once. This CDR3 comprises 14 residues. Per germline, CDR1 ENHRY and CDR2 SYGVKD. The V gene lost 2 bases and the J gene lost 2 bases, with 9 bases spanning the gap. This clone has a handful of counts. Its target is unknown. Study-wide points: During tofacitinib treatment, many expanded lesional clones remained in scalp and blood. Scalp samples also yield sequences from resident alphabeta T cells of normal skin. For patients receiving tofacitinib, scalp clonality and expanded CD8+ clones among the top 100 significantly decreased.

Treatment described: oral pan-JAK inhibitor, 5-10 mg twice daily. Cell sorting was applied to PBMCs, and CD4+ and CD8+ T cells were collected. The clonotype comes from a human donor with alopecia areata. The chain combines TRBV10-3 with TRBJ2-5, with D hard to call. Sequenced material: CD4+ T cells sorted from blood, taken at week 4, from a patient treated with tofacitinib. The CDR3 sequence is CAISEGASQETQYF. The DNA of the CDR3 is TGTGCCATCAGTGAGGGCGCCTCTCAAGAGACCCAGTACTTC.